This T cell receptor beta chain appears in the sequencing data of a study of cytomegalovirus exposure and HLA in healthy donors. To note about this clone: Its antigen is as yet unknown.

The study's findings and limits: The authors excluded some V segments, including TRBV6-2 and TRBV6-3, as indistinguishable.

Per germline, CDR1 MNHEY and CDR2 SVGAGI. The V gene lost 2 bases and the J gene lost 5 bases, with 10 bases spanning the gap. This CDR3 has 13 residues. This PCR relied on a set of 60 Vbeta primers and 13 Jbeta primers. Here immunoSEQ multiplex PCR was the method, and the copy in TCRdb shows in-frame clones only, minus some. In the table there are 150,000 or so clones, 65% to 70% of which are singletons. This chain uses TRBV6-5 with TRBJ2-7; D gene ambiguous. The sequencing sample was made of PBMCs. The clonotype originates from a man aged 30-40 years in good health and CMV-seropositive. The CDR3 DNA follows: TGTGCCAGCAGTTACACCGGGTCCCACGAGCAGTACTTC. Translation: CASSYTGSHEQYF.